The TCR beta chain under discussion was sequenced for a study of metastatic and nonmetastatic thyroid tumors. All patients were untreated before thyroid surgery. TCRdb re-called the PCR reads via MiXCR. Of under 20,000 clones listed, under 30% were seen once; the top ten hold about 23%. This clone was counted a single time. The junction had 8 bases not matched to a gene; V was cut back by 5 bases and J by 6 bases. The CDR3 consists of 15 residues. Germline V lookup: CDR1 SGHTA, CDR2 FQGNSA. The source of this sequence is a male donor with papillary thyroid cancer or a benign thyroid nodule (not recorded which). Some clones in this sample may be carry-over from other donors' samples. Input material: tumor tissue. The chain links TRBV7-2 to TRBJ2-2, with 8 bases matching TRBD1. The CDR3 coding sequence is TGTGCCAGCAGCCCAAGACAGGGGAGTTCCGGGGAGCTGTTTTTT. Translating gives CASSPRQGSSGELFF.